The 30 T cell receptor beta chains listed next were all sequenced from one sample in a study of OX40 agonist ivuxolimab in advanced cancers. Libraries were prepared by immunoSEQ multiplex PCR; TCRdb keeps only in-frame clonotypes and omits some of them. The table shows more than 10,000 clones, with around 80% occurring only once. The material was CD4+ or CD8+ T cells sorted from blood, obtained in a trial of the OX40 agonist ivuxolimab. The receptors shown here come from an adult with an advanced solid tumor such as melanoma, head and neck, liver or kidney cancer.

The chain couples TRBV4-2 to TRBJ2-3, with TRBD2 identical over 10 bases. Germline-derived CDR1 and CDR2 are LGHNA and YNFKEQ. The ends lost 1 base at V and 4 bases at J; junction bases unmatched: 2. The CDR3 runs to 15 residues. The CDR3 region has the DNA TGTGCCAGCAGCCAAGGGACTAGCGGAGCAGATACGCAGTATTTT. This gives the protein CASSQGTSGADTQYF.

The CDR3 reads CSVDPGYGYTF. In DNA form, the CDR3 reads TGCAGCGTTGATCCAGGCTATGGCTACACCTTC. The genes are TRBV29-1 and TRBJ1-2; D is unresolved. The CDR3 has 11 residues. Germline CDR1 and CDR2: SQVTM and ANQGSEA. Between the trimmed V and J ends, which lost 3 bases and 4 bases, there was a span of 6 bases.

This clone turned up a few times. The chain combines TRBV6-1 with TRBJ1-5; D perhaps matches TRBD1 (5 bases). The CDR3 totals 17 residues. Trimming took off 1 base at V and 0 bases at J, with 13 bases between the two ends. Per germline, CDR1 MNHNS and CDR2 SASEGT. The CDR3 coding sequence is TGTGCCAGCAGTGAAGTGGGGCGGGGGAATAGCAATCAGCCCCAGCATTTT. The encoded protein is CASSEVGRGNSNQPQHF.

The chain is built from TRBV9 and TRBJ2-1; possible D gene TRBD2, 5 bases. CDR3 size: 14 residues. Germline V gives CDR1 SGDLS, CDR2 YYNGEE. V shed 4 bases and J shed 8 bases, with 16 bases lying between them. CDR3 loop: CASSLQTRADEQFF. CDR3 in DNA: TGTGCCAGCAGCCTCCAGACGAGGGCTGATGAGCAGTTCTTC.

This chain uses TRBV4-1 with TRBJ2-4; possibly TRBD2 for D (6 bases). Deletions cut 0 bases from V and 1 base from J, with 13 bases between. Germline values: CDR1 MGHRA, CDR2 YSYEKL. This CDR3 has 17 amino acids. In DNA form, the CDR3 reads TGCGCCAGCAGCCAAGAGGAGGGTCGTTGGGCCAAAAACATTCAGTACTTC. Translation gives CASSQEEGRWAKNIQYF.

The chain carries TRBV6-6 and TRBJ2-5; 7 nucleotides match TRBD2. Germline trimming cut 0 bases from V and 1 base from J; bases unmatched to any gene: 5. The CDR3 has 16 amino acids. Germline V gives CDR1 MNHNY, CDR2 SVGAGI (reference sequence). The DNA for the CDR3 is TGTGCCAGCAGTTACTCGTCGGGAGGAGGCCAAGAGACCCAGTACTTC. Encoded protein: CASSYSSGGGQETQYF.

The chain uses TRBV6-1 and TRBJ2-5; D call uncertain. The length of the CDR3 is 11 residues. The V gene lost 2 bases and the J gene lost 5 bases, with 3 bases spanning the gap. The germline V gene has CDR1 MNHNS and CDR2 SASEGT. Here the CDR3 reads CASSERETQYF. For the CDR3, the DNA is TGTGCCAGCAGTGAAAGGGAGACCCAGTACTTC.

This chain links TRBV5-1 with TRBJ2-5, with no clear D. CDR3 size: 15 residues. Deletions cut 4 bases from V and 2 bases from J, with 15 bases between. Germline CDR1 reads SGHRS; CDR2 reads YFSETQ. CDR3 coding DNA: TGCGCCAGCAGCGGACGAAACACCTCTCAAGAGACCCAGTACTTC. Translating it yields CASSGRNTSQETQYF.

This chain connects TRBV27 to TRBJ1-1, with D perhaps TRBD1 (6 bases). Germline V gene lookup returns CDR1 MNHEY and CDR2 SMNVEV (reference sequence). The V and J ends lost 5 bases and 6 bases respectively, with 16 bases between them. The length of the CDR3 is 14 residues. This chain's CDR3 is CASSPKQGWAEAFF. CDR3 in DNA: TGTGCCAGCAGTCCGAAACAGGGTTGGGCTGAAGCTTTCTTT.

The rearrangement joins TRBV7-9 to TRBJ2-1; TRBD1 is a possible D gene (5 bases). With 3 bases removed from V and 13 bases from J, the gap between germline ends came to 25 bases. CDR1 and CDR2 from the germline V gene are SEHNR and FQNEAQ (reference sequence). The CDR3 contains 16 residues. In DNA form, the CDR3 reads TGTGCCAGCAGCTTTCCCATTGACGTCATCCAGGGAAAACAGTTCTTC. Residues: CASSFPIDVIQGKQFF.

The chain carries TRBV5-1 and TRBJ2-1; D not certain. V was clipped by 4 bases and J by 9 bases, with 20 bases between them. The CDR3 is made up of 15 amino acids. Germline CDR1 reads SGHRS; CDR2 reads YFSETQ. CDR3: CASSPPRLGRSEQFF. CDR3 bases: TGCGCCAGCAGCCCGCCCCGGCTAGGTAGGAGTGAGCAGTTCTTC.

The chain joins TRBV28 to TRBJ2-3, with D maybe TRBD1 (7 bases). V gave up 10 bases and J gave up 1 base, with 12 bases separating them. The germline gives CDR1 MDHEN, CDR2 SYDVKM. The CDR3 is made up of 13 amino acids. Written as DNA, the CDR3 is TGTGCCATCCGGGGGACAGGCACAGATACGCAGTATTTT. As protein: CAIRGTGTDTQYF.

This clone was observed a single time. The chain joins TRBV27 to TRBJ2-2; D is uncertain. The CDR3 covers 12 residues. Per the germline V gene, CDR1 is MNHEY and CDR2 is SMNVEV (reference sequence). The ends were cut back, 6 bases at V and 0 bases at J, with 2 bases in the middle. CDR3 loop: CASSPNTGELFF. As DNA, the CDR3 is TGTGCCAGCAGCCCGAACACCGGGGAGCTGTTTTTT.

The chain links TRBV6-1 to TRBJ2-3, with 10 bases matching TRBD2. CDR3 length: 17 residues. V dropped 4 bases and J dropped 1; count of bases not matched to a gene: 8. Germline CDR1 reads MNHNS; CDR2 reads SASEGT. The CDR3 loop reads CASSVWLAGEGTDTQYF. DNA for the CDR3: TGTGCCAGCAGTGTGTGGCTAGCGGGAGAGGGCACAGATACGCAGTATTTT.

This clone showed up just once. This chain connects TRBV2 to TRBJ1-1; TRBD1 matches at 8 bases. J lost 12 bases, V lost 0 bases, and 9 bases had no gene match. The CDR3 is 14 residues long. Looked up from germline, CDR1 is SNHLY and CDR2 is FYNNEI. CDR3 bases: TGTGCCAGCAGTGAAGCAGCCAGGGGGCGCGGTACTTTCTTT. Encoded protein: CASSEAARGRGTFF.

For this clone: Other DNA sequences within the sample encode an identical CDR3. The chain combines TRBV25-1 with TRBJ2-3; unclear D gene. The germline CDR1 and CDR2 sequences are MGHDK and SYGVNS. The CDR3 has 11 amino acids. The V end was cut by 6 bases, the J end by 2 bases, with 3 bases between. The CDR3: CASSATDTQYF. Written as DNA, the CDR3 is TGTGCCAGCAGCGCCACAGATACGCAGTATTTT.

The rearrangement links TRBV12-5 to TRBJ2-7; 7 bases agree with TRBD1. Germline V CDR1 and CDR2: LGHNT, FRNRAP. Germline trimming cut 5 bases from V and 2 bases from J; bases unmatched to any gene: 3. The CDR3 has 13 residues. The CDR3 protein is CASGLGTAYEQYF. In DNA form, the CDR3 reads TGTGCTAGTGGTCTCGGGACAGCCTACGAGCAGTACTTC.

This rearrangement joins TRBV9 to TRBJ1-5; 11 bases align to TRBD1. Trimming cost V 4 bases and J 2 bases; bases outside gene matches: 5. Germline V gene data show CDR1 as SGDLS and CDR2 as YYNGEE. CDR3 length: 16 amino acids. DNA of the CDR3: TGTGCCAGCAGCCCCGAGGGACAGGGGGGCAATCAGCCCCAGCATTTT. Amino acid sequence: CASSPEGQGGNQPQHF. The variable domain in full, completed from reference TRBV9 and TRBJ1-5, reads DSGVTQTPKHLITATGQRVTLRCSPRSGDLSVYWYQQSLDQGLQFLIQYYNGEERAKGNILERFSAQQFPDLHSELNLSSLELGDSALYFCASSPEGQGGNQPQHFGDGTRLSIL.

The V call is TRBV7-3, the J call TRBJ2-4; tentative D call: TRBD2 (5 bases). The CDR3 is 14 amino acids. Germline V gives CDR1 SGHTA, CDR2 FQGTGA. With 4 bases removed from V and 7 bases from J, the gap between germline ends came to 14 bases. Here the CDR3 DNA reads TGTGCCAGCAGCTCCCACCGGGATGCCAACATTCAGTACTTC. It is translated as CASSSHRDANIQYF.

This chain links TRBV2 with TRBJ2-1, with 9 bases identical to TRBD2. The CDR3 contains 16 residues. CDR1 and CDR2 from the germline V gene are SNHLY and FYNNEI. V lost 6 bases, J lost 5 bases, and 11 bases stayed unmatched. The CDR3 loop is CASRDPTSGSNNEQFF. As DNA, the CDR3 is TGTGCCAGCAGGGACCCGACTAGCGGTTCGAACAATGAGCAGTTCTTC.

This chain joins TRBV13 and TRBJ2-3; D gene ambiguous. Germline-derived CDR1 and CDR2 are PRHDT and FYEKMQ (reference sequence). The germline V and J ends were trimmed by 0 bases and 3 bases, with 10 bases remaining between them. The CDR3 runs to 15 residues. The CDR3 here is CASSLGARRTDTQYF. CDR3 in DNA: TGTGCCAGCAGCTTAGGTGCCAGGCGGACAGATACGCAGTATTTT.

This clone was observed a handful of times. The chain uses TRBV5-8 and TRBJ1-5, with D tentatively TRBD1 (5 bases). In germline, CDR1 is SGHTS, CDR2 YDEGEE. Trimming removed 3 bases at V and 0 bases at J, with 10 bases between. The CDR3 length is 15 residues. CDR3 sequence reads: CASSWQGYSNQPQHF. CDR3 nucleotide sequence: TGTGCCAGCAGCTGGCAGGGTTATAGCAATCAGCCCCAGCATTTT.

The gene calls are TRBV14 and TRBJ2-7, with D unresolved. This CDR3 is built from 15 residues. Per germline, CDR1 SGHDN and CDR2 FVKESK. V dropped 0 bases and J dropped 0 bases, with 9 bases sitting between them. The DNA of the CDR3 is TGTGCCAGCAGCCAAGATCCCGTTACCTCCTACGAGCAGTACTTC. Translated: CASSQDPVTSYEQYF.

CDR3 DNA: TGTGCCAGCAGCTCAAACATAGGGGGATCCTATGGCTACACCTTC. It is translated as CASSSNIGGSYGYTF. The genes are TRBV14 and TRBJ1-2; maybe TRBD1 (6 bases). The CDR3 is 15 amino acids. The V end lost 5 bases, the J end lost 4 bases, and 17 bases lay between the germline ends. The germline V gene encodes CDR1 SGHDN and CDR2 FVKESK.

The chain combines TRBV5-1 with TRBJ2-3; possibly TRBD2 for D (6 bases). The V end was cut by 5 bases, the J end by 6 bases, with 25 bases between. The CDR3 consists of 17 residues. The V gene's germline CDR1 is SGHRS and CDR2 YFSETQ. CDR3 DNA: TGCGCCAGCAGGGAGGGACGGAACAAACCTCTAGAGGATACGCAGTATTTT. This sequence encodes CASREGRNKPLEDTQYF.

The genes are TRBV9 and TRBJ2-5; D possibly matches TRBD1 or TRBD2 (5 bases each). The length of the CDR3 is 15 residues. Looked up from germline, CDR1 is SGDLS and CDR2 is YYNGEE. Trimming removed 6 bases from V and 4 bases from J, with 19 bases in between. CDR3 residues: CASTLRAGTLETQYF. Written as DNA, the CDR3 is TGTGCCAGCACCCTCAGAGCAGGGACCTTAGAGACCCAGTACTTC.

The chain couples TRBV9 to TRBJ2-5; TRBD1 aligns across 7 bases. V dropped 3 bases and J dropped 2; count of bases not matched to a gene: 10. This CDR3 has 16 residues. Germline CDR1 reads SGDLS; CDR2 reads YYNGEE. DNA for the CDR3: TGTGCCAGCAGCGAGCCCGTGGGACAGATACAAGAGACCCAGTACTTC. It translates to CASSEPVGQIQETQYF.

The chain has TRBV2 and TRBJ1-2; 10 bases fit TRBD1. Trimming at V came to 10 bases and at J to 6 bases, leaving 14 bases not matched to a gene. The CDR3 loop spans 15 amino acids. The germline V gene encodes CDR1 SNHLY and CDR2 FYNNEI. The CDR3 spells CAIQTGGATTNGYTF. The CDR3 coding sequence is TGTGCCATCCAGACAGGGGGCGCGACAACAAATGGCTACACCTTC.

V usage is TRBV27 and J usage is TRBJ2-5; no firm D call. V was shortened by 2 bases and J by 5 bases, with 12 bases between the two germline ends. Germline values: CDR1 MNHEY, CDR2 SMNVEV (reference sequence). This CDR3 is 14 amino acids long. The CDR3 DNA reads TGTGCCAGCAGTTTAGGCCATCTGCGGGAGACCCAGTACTTC. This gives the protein CASSLGHLRETQYF.

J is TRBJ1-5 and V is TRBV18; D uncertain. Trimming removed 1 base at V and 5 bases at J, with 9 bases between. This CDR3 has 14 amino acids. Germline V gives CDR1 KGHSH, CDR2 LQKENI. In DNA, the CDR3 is TGTGCCAGCTCACCACTTGGACTAGATCAGCCCCAGCATTTT. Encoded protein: CASSPLGLDQPQHF.